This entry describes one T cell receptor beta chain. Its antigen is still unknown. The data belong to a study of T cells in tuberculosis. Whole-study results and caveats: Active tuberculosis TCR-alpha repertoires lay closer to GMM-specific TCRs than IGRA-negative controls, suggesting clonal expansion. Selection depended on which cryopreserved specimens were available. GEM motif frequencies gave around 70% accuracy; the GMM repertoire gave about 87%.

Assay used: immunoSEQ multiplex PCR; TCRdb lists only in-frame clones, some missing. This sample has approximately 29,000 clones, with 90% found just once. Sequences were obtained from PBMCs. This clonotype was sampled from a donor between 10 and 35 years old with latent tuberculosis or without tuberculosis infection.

The CDR3 loop reads CASSLSSRASEAFF. CDR3 DNA sequence: TGTGCCAGCAGTTTATCGTCCAGGGCGAGTGAAGCTTTCTTT. This chain uses TRBV27 with TRBJ1-1, with a weak D call TRBD1 (5 bases). V was shortened by 0 bases and J by 7 bases, with 12 bases between the two germline ends. This CDR3 contains 14 residues. Germline V CDR1 and CDR2: MNHEY, SMNVEV (reference sequence).